Below, one T cell receptor (beta chain) is given with its context. There are 15 residues in the CDR3. V gave up 4 bases and J gave up 4 bases; unmatched junction bases: 5. Germline V lookup: CDR1 SNHLY, CDR2 FYNNEI. Per the original data handling: Scientists estimated how many nucleated cells there were by amplifying reference gene primers. TCRdb's table, derived via immunoSEQ multiplex PCR, lists solely in-frame clones and lacks some. V and J calls and clone size are as listed in that table; D and trimming were resolved from the DNA. The repertoire holds about 73,000 clones, with approximately 80% as singletons. The data are from a study of blood T cell repertoires in COVID-19. Whole-study context: The origin of the acute and convalescent COVID-19 samples was the United States, Italy and Spain. The analysed material was cDNA or gDNA that came from T cells, B-cell-depleted T cells, or PBMCs.

Material: peripheral blood. The receptor was isolated from a woman in her seventies with acute or convalescent COVID-19. The V gene is TRBV2, the J gene TRBJ2-3, with 10 positions matching TRBD1. The CDR3, as DNA: TGTGCCAGCAGTGCCGGGACAGGGGCAGCAGATACGCAGTATTTT. It is translated as CASSAGTGAADTQYF.